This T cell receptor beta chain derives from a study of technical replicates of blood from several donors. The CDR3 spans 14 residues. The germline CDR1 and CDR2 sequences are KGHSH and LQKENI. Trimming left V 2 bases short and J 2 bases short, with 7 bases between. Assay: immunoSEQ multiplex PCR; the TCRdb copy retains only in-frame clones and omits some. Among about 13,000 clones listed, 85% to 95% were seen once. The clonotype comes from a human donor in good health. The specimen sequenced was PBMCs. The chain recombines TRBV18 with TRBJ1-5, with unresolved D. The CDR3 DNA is TGTGCCAGCTCACCAGAGCTGGGCAATCAGCCCCAGCATTTT. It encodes CASSPELGNQPQHF.